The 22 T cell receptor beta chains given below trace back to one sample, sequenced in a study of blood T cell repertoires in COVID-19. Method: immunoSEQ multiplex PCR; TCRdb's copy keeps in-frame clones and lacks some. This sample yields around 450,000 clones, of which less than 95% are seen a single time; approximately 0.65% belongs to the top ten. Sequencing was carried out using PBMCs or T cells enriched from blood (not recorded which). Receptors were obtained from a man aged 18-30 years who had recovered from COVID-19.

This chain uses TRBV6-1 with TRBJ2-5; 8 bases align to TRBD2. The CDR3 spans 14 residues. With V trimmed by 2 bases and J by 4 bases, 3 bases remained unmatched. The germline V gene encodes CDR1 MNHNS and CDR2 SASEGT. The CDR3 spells CASSELAGRETQYF. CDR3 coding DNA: TGTGCCAGCAGTGAATTAGCGGGAAGAGAGACCCAGTACTTC.

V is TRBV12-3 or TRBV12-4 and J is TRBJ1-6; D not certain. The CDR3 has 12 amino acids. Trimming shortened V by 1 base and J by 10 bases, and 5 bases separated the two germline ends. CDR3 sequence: CASSLDQSPLHF. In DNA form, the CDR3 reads TGTGCCAGCAGTTTAGATCAGTCACCCCTCCACTTT.

The CDR3 region is CASSPNDRVKTYEQYF. CDR3 coding DNA: TGTGCCAGCTCACCAAACGACAGGGTAAAAACCTACGAGCAGTACTTC. The chain recombines TRBV18 with TRBJ2-7, with 7 bases that match TRBD1. Trimming cost V 2 bases and J 2 bases; bases outside gene matches: 9. The CDR3 loop spans 16 amino acids. In germline, CDR1 is KGHSH, CDR2 LQKENI.

The CDR3 sequence is CASSVMGGWNSPLHF. CDR3 DNA sequence: TGTGCCAGCAGCGTAATGGGAGGTTGGAATTCACCCCTCCACTTT. This chain connects TRBV7-3 to TRBJ1-6; D remains unclear. Germline lookup yields CDR1 SGHTA and CDR2 FQGTGA. The CDR3 is made up of 15 amino acids. V lost 5 bases to trimming and J lost 7 bases, with 15 bases between them.

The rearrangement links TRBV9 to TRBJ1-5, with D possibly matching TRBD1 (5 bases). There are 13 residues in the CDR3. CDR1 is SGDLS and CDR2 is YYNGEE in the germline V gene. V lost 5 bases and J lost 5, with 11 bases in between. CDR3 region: CASSQGGDQPQHF. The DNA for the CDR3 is TGTGCCAGCAGTCAGGGTGGGGATCAGCCCCAGCATTTT.

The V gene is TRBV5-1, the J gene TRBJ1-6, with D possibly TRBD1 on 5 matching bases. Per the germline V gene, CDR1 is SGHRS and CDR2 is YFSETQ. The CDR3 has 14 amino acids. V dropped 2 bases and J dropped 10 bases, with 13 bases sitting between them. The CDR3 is CASSFTREGSPLHF. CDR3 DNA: TGCGCCAGCAGCTTTACCAGGGAGGGCTCACCCCTCCACTTT.

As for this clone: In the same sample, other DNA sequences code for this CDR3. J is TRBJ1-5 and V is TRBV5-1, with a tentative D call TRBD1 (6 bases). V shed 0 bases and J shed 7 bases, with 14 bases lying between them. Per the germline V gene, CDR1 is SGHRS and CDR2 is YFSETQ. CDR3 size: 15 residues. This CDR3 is CASSLEGGSRQPQHF. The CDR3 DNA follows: TGCGCCAGCAGCTTGGAAGGGGGTAGCAGGCAGCCCCAGCATTTT.

The CDR3 sequence: CAWTSSKGLIQFF. The CDR3 region has the DNA TGTGCCTGGACCTCTTCCAAGGGACTCATCCAGTTCTTC. This sequence joins TRBV30 and TRBJ2-1; D perhaps matches TRBD2 (6 bases). Looked up from germline, CDR1 is GTSNPN and CDR2 is SVGIG (reference sequence). The CDR3 extends over 13 amino acids. The V and J ends lost 4 bases and 13 bases respectively, with 20 bases between them.

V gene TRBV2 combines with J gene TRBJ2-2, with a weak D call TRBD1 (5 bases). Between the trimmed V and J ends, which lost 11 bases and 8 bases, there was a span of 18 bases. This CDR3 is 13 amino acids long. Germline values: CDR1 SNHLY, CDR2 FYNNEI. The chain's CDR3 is CASLPGFLGELFF. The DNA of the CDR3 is TGTGCCTCGTTACCAGGGTTTTTGGGGGAGCTGTTTTTT.

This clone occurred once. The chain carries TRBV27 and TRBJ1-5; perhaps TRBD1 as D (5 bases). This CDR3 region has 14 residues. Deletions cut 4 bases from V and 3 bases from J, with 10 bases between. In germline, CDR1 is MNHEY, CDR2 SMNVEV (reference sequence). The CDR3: CASSSQGANQPQHF. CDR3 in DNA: TGTGCCAGCAGTTCCCAAGGGGCCAATCAGCCCCAGCATTTT.

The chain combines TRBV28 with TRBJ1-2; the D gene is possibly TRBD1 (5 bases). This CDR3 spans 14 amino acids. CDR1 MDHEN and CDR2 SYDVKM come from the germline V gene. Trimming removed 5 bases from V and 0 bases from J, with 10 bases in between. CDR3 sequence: CASSDRAPNYGYTF. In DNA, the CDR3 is TGTGCCAGCAGTGACAGAGCCCCTAACTATGGCTACACCTTC.

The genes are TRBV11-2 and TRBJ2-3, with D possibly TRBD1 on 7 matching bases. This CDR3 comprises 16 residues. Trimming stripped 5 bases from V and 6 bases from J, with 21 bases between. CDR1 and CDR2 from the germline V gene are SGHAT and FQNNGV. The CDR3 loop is CASSPGDSRRWDTQYF. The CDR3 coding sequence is TGTGCCAGCAGCCCGGGGGACAGCCGTAGATGGGATACGCAGTATTTT.

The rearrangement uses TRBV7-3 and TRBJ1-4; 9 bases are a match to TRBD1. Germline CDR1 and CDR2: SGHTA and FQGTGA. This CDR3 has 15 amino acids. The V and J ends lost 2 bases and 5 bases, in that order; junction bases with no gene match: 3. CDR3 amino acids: CASSLSGTGNEKLFF. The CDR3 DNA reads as TGTGCCAGCAGCTTATCTGGGACAGGGAATGAAAAACTGTTTTTT.

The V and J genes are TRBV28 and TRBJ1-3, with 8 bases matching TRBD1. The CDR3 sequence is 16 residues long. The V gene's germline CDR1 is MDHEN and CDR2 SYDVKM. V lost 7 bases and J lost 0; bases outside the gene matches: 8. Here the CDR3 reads CASKTGVGFSGNTIYF. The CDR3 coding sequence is TGTGCCAGCAAGACAGGGGTGGGCTTCTCTGGAAACACCATATATTTT.

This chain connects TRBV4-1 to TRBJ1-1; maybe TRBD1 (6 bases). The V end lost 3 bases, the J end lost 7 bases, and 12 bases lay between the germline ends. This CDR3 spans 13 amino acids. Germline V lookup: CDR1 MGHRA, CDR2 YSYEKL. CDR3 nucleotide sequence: TGCGCCAGCAGCCAGCGGGAGGGGGTTGAAGCTTTCTTT. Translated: CASSQREGVEAFF.

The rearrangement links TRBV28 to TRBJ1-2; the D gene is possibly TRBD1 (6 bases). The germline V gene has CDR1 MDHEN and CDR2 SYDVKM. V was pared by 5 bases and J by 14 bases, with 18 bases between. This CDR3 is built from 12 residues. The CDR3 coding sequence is TGTGCCAGCAGTCCATATTTGGGGGGGCGAACCTTC. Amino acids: CASSPYLGGRTF.

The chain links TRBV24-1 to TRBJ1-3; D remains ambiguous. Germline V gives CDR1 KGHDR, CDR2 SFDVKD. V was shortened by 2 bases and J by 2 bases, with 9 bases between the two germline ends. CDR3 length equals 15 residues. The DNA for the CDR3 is TGTGCCACCAGTGATTCCACAGACCCTGGAAACACCATATATTTT. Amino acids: CATSDSTDPGNTIYF.

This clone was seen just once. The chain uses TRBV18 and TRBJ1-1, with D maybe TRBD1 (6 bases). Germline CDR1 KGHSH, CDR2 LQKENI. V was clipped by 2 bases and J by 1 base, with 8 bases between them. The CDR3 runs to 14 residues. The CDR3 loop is CASSPKGENTEAFF. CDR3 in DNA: TGTGCCAGCTCACCAAAGGGGGAGAACACTGAAGCTTTCTTT.

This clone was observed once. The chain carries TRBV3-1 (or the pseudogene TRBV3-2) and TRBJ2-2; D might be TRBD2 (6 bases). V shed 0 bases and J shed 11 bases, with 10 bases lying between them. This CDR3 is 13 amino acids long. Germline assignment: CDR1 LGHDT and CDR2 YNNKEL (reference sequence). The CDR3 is CASSQDWEVELFF. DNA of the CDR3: TGTGCCAGCAGCCAAGATTGGGAGGTAGAGCTGTTTTTT.

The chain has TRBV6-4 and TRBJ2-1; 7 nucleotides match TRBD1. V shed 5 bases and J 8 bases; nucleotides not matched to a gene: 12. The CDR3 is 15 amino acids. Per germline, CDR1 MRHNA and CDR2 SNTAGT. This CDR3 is CASSSNRGVIHEQFF. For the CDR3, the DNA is TGTGCCAGCAGTTCAAACAGGGGCGTTATCCATGAGCAGTTCTTC.

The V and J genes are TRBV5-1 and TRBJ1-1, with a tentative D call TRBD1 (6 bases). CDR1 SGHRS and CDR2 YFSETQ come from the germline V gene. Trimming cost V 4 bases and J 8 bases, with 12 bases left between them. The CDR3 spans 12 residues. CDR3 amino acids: CASSPGGAEAFF. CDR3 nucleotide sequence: TGCGCCAGCAGCCCTGGGGGGGCCGAAGCTTTCTTT.

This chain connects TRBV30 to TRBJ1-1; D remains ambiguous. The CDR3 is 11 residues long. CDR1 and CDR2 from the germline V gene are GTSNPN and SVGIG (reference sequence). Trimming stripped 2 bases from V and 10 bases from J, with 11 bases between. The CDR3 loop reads CAWSSESGAFF. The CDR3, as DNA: TGTGCCTGGAGTAGTGAGAGTGGAGCTTTCTTT.